Listed below are T cell receptor beta chains from one sample, sequenced in a study of tumor-infiltrating lymphocytes in primary liver carcinoma. In TCRdb, the multiplex PCR reads were re-called with MiXCR into one record per CDR3 protein. This sample has 100,000 to 150,000 distinct CDR3 sequences, with 60% to 75% found just once. Material: liver tumor tissue from sampling region 3. The receptors derive from a woman aged 55-69 years with primary liver carcinoma and hepatitis B virus infection. CDR3s include the opening cysteine and the closing phenylalanine or tryptophan. Each record gives: CDR3 length, clone size, D gene, V gene, J gene, CDR3 DNA, CDR3 protein. D genes are given only for firm matches. Clone size is stated in some rows and not others, as once, few, many or a class when expanded.

CDR3 length: 17
clone size: few
D gene: TRBD1
V gene: TRBV28
J gene: TRBJ2-6
CDR3 DNA: TGTGCCAGCACCTCCTCCGGGACAGGGACTGGGGCCAACGTCCTGACTTTC
CDR3 protein: CASTSSGTGTGANVLTF

CDR3 length: 11
clone size: -
D gene: -
V gene: TRBV29-1
J gene: TRBJ1-5
CDR3 DNA: TGCAGCGCGGGGGGGAATCAGTCCCAGCATTTT
CDR3 protein: CSAGGNQSQHF

CDR3 length: 21
clone size: -
D gene: TRBD2
V gene: TRBV14
J gene: TRBJ2-1
CDR3 DNA: TGTGCCAGTAGCCTCCTCGGCCGCGGGGGTTCAGAGACTAGCGGGAGTGGTGAGCAGTTCTTC
CDR3 protein: CASSLLGRGGSETSGSGEQFF

CDR3 length: 13
clone size: few
D gene: -
V gene: TRBV28
J gene: TRBJ1-1
CDR3 DNA: TGTGCCAGCAGCCCCAGACCCTACACTGAAGCTTTCTTT
CDR3 protein: CASSPRPYTEAFF

CDR3 length: 14
clone size: -
D gene: -
V gene: TRBV6-1
J gene: TRBJ2-3
CDR3 DNA: TGTGTCAGCCGGGGAGGGGGGCGCGCAGATACGCTGTATTTT
CDR3 protein: CVSRGGGRADTLYF

CDR3 length: 13
clone size: -
D gene: -
V gene: TRBV5-4
J gene: TRBJ2-5
CDR3 DNA: TGTGCCAGCAGCTTGCAGGTTGGGGAGGCACAGTACTTC
CDR3 protein: CASSLQVGEAQYF

CDR3 length: 17
clone size: -
D gene: TRBD2
V gene: TRBV11-2
J gene: TRBJ2-3
CDR3 DNA: TGTACCAGCAGCTTAGCCGGGTGGCGAACTAGCGCAGATACGCAGTATTTT
CDR3 protein: CTSSLAGWRTSADTQYF

CDR3 length: 14
clone size: -
D gene: -
V gene: TRBV4-1
J gene: TRBJ2-7
CDR3 DNA: TGTGCCAGCAGCCCCGCGGGGTGGGTCTACGAGCAGTACTTC
CDR3 protein: CASSPAGWVYEQYF

CDR3 length: 16
clone size: -
D gene: -
V gene: TRBV6-6
J gene: TRBJ2-2
CDR3 DNA: TGTGTCAGCAATGGGCCTAGGCAGGGATATTCCGGGGAGTTGTTTTTT
CDR3 protein: CVSNGPRQGYSGELFF

CDR3 length: 15
clone size: -
D gene: -
V gene: TRBV9
J gene: TRBJ2-7
CDR3 DNA: TGTGCCAGCAGCGTAGCTGCGGGAAGCGGGTACGAGCAGTACTTC
CDR3 protein: CASSVAAGSGYEQYF

CDR3 length: 13
clone size: many
D gene: -
V gene: TRBV5-6
J gene: TRBJ2-3
CDR3 DNA: TGTGCCAGCAGCCCGATTGGGCCAGATACGCAGTATTTT
CDR3 protein: CASSPIGPDTQYF

CDR3 length: 13
clone size: once
D gene: TRBD1
V gene: TRBV11-2
J gene: TRBJ2-5
CDR3 DNA: TGTGCCTGCAGCCGGGACAGAGAAGAGACCCAGTGCTTC
CDR3 protein: CACSRDREETQCF

CDR3 length: 14
clone size: -
D gene: -
V gene: TRBV6-1
J gene: TRBJ2-3
CDR3 DNA: TGTGCCAATCCCCGTGGTGGGAGCACAGATACGCAGTATTTT
CDR3 protein: CANPRGGSTDTQYF

CDR3 length: 17
clone size: few
D gene: -
V gene: TRBV7-8
J gene: TRBJ1-2
CDR3 DNA: TGTGCCAGCAGCTTAGTGGTCCCAGGTTACTTTAACTATGGCTACACCTTC
CDR3 protein: CASSLVVPGYFNYGYTF

CDR3 length: 14
clone size: -
D gene: TRBD1
V gene: TRBV6-5
J gene: TRBJ1-2
CDR3 DNA: TGTGGCAGCAGCAGACAGGGCGGTTCGTGTGGCTACACCTTC
CDR3 protein: CGSSRQGGSCGYTF

CDR3 length: 13
clone size: many
D gene: -
V gene: TRBV6-1
J gene: TRBJ1-5
CDR3 DNA: TGTGCCAGCAGTGAAATGTACGATCAGCCCCAGCATTTT
CDR3 protein: CASSEMYDQPQHF

CDR3 length: 13
clone size: once
D gene: -
V gene: TRBV14
J gene: TRBJ2-6
CDR3 DNA: TGTGCCAGCAGCCCGTCTGGGGCCAACGTCATGACTTTC
CDR3 protein: CASSPSGANVMTF

CDR3 length: 15
clone size: -
D gene: -
V gene: TRBV6-5
J gene: TRBJ1-6
CDR3 DNA: TGTGCCATCACCCAACAGAGTTCCTATAATTCACCCCTCAACTTT
CDR3 protein: CAITQQSSYNSPLNF

CDR3 length: 14
clone size: many
D gene: -
V gene: TRBV5-1
J gene: TRBJ2-3
CDR3 DNA: TGCGCCAGCAGCTTGGCCCTGGGGACAGATACGCAGTATTTT
CDR3 protein: CASSLALGTDTQYF

CDR3 length: 15
clone size: many
D gene: TRBD1
V gene: TRBV4-1
J gene: TRBJ1-4
CDR3 DNA: TGCGCCAGCAGCCGAAACCCTGGACAGGGCGAAAAACTGTTTTTT
CDR3 protein: CASSRNPGQGEKLFF

CDR3 length: 15
clone size: few
D gene: TRBD2
V gene: TRBV5-1
J gene: TRBJ2-3
CDR3 DNA: TGCGCCAGCAGCTTGGGCGGGAGGGTAACAGATACGCAGTATTTT
CDR3 protein: CASSLGGRVTDTQYF

CDR3 length: 14
clone size: -
D gene: -
V gene: TRBV28
J gene: TRBJ2-5
CDR3 DNA: TGTGCCAGCAGTTTCACGAACCTACTTGAGACCCAGTACTTC
CDR3 protein: CASSFTNLLETQYF

CDR3 length: 15
clone size: -
D gene: TRBD2
V gene: TRBV25-1
J gene: TRBJ2-1
CDR3 DNA: TGTGCCAGCAGCGCAGTAGCGGGGCGGGGTAATGAGCAGTTCTTC
CDR3 protein: CASSAVAGRGNEQFF

CDR3 length: 15
clone size: -
D gene: TRBD1
V gene: TRBV12-3/TRBV12-4
J gene: TRBJ1-3
CDR3 DNA: TGTGTCTGCAGTTTAGGACAGGGGGCTGGAAACACCATATATTTT
CDR3 protein: CVCSLGQGAGNTIYF

CDR3 length: 15
clone size: -
D gene: TRBD2
V gene: TRBV5-1
J gene: TRBJ2-2
CDR3 DNA: TGCGCCAGCAGCCCGCGGACTAGCGACACCGGGGAGCTGTTTTTT
CDR3 protein: CASSPRTSDTGELFF

CDR3 length: 14
clone size: -
D gene: -
V gene: TRBV11-3
J gene: TRBJ1-2
CDR3 DNA: TGTGTCAGCAGCCTAGTGACGGTTCTTAATGGCTACACCTTC
CDR3 protein: CVSSLVTVLNGYTF